One and the same sample provided the 14 T cell receptor beta chains below, sequenced in a study of CD8 T cells in ankylosing spondylitis. TCRdb itself ran the 5' RACE reads through MiXCR, one entry per CDR3 protein. The sample gives just over 300,000 distinct CDR3 sequences, around 20% of which show up once; approximately 3.7% is in the top ten. Sample: blood, either unsorted or a sorted T cell fraction (not recorded which). These receptors came from a female donor with ankylosing spondylitis or in good health (not recorded which).

This clonotype was found a few times. The rearrangement links TRBV7-9 to TRBJ1-5; weak D call: TRBD1 (5 bases). Germline V CDR1 and CDR2: SEHNR, FQNEAQ (reference sequence). There are 14 residues in the CDR3. Deletions cut 1 base from V and 7 bases from J, with 11 bases between. CDR3 region: CASSLVPGNQPQHF. CDR3 DNA: TGTGCCAGCAGCTTAGTACCAGGGAACCAGCCCCAGCATTTT.

The chain employs TRBV19 and TRBJ2-7, with TRBD1 matching over 9 bases. Trimming took 5 bases from V and 5 from J; bases not matched to a gene: 19. Looked up from germline, CDR1 is LNHDA and CDR2 is SQIVND (reference sequence). The CDR3 extends over 18 amino acids. The CDR3 loop reads CASSDSSMPGQGENEQYF. The CDR3 nucleotides read TGTGCCAGTAGTGACTCCTCGATGCCGGGACAGGGAGAAAACGAGCAGTACTTC.

This clonotype was seen only a few times. The chain links TRBV5-5 to TRBJ2-1; 8 bases agree with TRBD2. After removal of 4 bases from V and 5 bases from J, the junction contained 14 bases not matched to a gene. The germline gives CDR1 SGHKS, CDR2 YYEKEE (reference sequence). This CDR3 is 17 amino acids long. The CDR3: CASSGLREREPNNEQFF. CDR3 DNA: TGTGCCAGCAGCGGACTGCGGGAGCGGGAGCCTAACAATGAGCAGTTCTTC.

This clonotype has more than one count but fewer than ten. The chain joins TRBV7-2 to TRBJ2-7, with D perhaps TRBD2 (5 bases). Per germline, CDR1 SGHTA and CDR2 FQGNSA. Between the trimmed V and J ends, which lost 1 base and 3 bases, there was a span of 7 bases. The CDR3 sequence is 13 residues long. The CDR3 bases are TGTGCCAGCAGCTTAGACCGGGGCTACGAGCAGTACTTC. As protein: CASSLDRGYEQYF.

This clonotype was seen many times. The J gene is TRBJ2-6, the V gene TRBV29-1, with D perhaps matching TRBD2 (6 bases). There are 15 residues in the CDR3. V was clipped by 3 bases and J by 2 bases, with 11 bases between them. Looked up from germline, CDR1 is SQVTM and CDR2 is ANQGSEA. This CDR3 reads CSVDGGLPGANVLTF. For the CDR3, the DNA is TGCAGCGTTGACGGGGGACTGCCTGGGGCCAACGTCCTGACTTTC.

The table lists this clonotype with a few counts. This chain uses TRBV11-2 with TRBJ2-1; 7 nucleotides match TRBD2. The germline V gene has CDR1 SGHAT and CDR2 FQNNGV. There are 18 residues in the CDR3. V shed 3 bases and J 5 bases; nucleotides not matched to a gene: 16. CDR3: CASSFVFVGGLGHNEQFF. The CDR3 bases are TGTGCCAGCAGCTTTGTTTTTGTGGGAGGGCTCGGACACAATGAGCAGTTCTTC.

In its sample, this clonotype was seen a few times. This sequence joins TRBV27 and TRBJ2-7; possible D gene TRBD2, 6 bases. V lost 8 bases to trimming and J lost 2 bases, with 13 bases between them. Germline V lookup: CDR1 MNHEY, CDR2 SMNVEV (reference sequence). The CDR3 sequence is 13 residues long. CDR3 bases: TGTGCCAGCGGAATAGCGGCTACCTACGAGCAGTACTTC. Translating gives CASGIAATYEQYF.

This clonotype was detected ten times or more. The chain links TRBV20-1 to TRBJ1-5; D remains unclear. V lost 5 bases to trimming and J lost 6 bases, with 5 bases between them. Germline V gene data show CDR1 as DFQATT and CDR2 as SNEGSKA (reference sequence). The CDR3 covers 10 residues. The CDR3 loop reads CSAEGQPQHF. The CDR3 nucleotides are TGCAGTGCTGAGGGTCAGCCCCAGCATTTT.

V usage is TRBV12-3 or TRBV12-4 and J usage is TRBJ1-5; TRBD1 aligns across 7 bases. CDR3 length equals 16 residues. The V gene end was trimmed by 6 bases and the J gene end by 2 bases; junction bases not matched to a gene: 10. This chain's CDR3 is CASSLRQGLGNQPQHF. CDR3 coding DNA: TGTGCCAGCAGCTTGAGACAGGGATTGGGCAATCAGCCCCAGCATTTT.

A few counts support this clonotype. This chain joins TRBV27 and TRBJ2-7; D not resolved. CDR1 is MNHEY, CDR2 SMNVEV, per germline (reference sequence). Trimming left V 7 bases short and J 6 bases short, with 19 bases between. There are 14 residues in the CDR3. The CDR3 loop is CASTPRLPPFEQYF. The CDR3 DNA sequence: TGTGCCAGCACCCCGCGGCTCCCTCCCTTCGAGCAGTACTTC.

J is TRBJ1-1 and V is TRBV20-1, with TRBD1 matching 10 bases. V shed 5 bases and J 4 bases; nucleotides not matched to a gene: 7. The V gene's germline CDR1 is DFQATT and CDR2 SNEGSKA (reference sequence). This CDR3 comprises 14 residues. CDR3 protein: CSASRGTGVTEAFF. The CDR3 DNA is TGCAGTGCTTCCCGTGGGACAGGGGTCACTGAAGCTTTCTTT.

This clonotype has only a few counts. The chain is built from TRBV12-5 and TRBJ2-7; D unresolved. V dropped 3 bases and J dropped 2 bases, with 20 bases sitting between them. CDR3 length: 17 amino acids. Germline V gene sequence: CDR1 LGHNT, CDR2 FRNRAP. The CDR3 DNA reads as TGTGCTAGTGGTTTCTGGGCCGGACCTTCAAGTCCCTACGAGCAGTACTTC. Protein product: CASGFWAGPSSPYEQYF.

This chain connects TRBV12-3 or TRBV12-4 to TRBJ1-2; D is unclear. V was clipped by 4 bases and J by 8 bases, with 11 bases between them. The CDR3 contains 12 residues. This CDR3 is CASSSLGQGYTF. CDR3 bases: TGTGCCAGCAGTTCACTTGGGCAAGGCTACACCTTC.

This chain links TRBV20-1 with TRBJ1-4; 8 positions agree with TRBD1. The J segment lost 6 bases and the V segment lost 6 bases, leaving 9 bases of the junction unmatched. The CDR3 is made up of 14 amino acids. The germline V gene has CDR1 DFQATT and CDR2 SNEGSKA (reference sequence). CDR3 sequence reads: CSAIQQGVHEKLFF. The CDR3 DNA reads TGCAGTGCGATCCAACAGGGGGTTCATGAAAAACTGTTTTTT.